The next 9 T cell receptor beta chains were all read from a single sample in a study of early T cells in non-severe SARS-CoV-2 infection. TCRdb processed the 5' RACE reads anew with MiXCR; each CDR3 protein has one entry. The sample lists some 110,000 distinct CDR3 sequences, 15% occurring once. The specimen sequenced was whole blood. These receptors all come from an adult who was a healthcare worker with PCR-confirmed SARS-CoV-2 infection or an uninfected control (not recorded which).

J is TRBJ1-1 and V is TRBV4-2; D may be TRBD1 (6 bases). V shed 4 bases and J shed 8 bases, with 17 bases lying between them. The CDR3 is 14 amino acids. Germline CDR1 and CDR2: LGHNA and YNFKEQ. The CDR3: CASSPGGGGSEAFF. In DNA, the CDR3 is TGTGCCAGCAGCCCTGGCGGGGGGGGCTCCGAAGCTTTCTTT.

The chain has TRBV5-1 and TRBJ2-2; 7 bases are a match to TRBD2. Germline loops: CDR1 SGHRS, CDR2 YFSETQ. V lost 0 bases, J lost 5 bases, and 7 bases stayed unmatched. The length of the CDR3 is 16 residues. As DNA, the CDR3 is TGCGCCAGCAGCTTGGATCGTCAGGGAGGGACCGGGGAGCTGTTTTTT. It translates to CASSLDRQGGTGELFF. Looking up the rest from reference TRBV5-1 and TRBJ2-2 gives the full variable domain: KAGVTQTPRYLIKTRGQQVTLSCSPISGHRSVSWYQQTPGQGLQFLFEYFSETQRNKGNFPGRFSGRQFSNSRSEMNVSTLELGDSALYLCASSLDRQGGTGELFFGEGSRLTVL.

This clonotype showed up just a few times. This rearrangement joins TRBV3-1 to TRBJ1-1; no firm D call. The CDR3 has 16 amino acids. Per germline, CDR1 LGHDT and CDR2 YNNKEL (reference sequence). Trimming stripped 0 bases from V and 0 bases from J, with 11 bases between. In DNA form, the CDR3 reads TGTGCCAGCAGCCAAGATCGATCCGGCATGAACACTGAAGCTTTCTTT. Amino acid sequence: CASSQDRSGMNTEAFF.

There are a few counts of this clonotype. This chain links TRBV9 with TRBJ1-6, with 8 bases fitting TRBD1. With V trimmed by 3 bases and J by 8 bases, 19 bases remained unmatched. CDR3 size: 19 residues. Germline V gene data show CDR1 as SGDLS and CDR2 as YYNGEE. The CDR3 DNA sequence: TGTGCCAGCAGCGGTAGTCAGGAGAGAAGCAGGGGGCGCGATTCACCCCTCCACTTT. It specifies CASSGSQERSRGRDSPLHF.

The rearrangement uses TRBV12-3 or TRBV12-4 and TRBJ1-1; a possible D gene is TRBD1 (5 bases). Trimming took 4 bases from V and 1 from J, leaving 10 bases between them. The CDR3 extends over 14 amino acids. This CDR3 is CASSSQQGNTEAFF. CDR3 bases: TGTGCCAGCAGTTCCCAGCAGGGGAACACTGAAGCTTTCTTT.

The rearrangement joins TRBV7-6 to TRBJ2-7, with 8 bases fitting TRBD1. V trimming: 3 bases; J trimming: 3 bases; junction bases outside the gene matches: 4. Germline CDR1 reads SGHVS; CDR2 reads FNYEAQ. The CDR3 sequence is 14 residues long. The CDR3 region has the DNA TGTGCCAGCAGCTTGCAGGGGGCTCGCTACGAGCAGTACTTC. Translated: CASSLQGARYEQYF.

This clonotype was detected ten times or more. The V call is TRBV30, the J call TRBJ1-5; no firm D call. The V gene lost 0 bases and the J gene lost 4 bases, with 10 bases spanning the gap. CDR3 size: 14 residues. The germline CDR1 and CDR2 sequences are GTSNPN and SVGIG (reference sequence). CDR3 nucleotide sequence: TGTGCCTGGAGTGTACAAGGAGGAAATCAGCCCCAGCATTTT. Its protein product is CAWSVQGGNQPQHF. Together with reference TRBV30 and TRBJ1-5, the CDR3 gives the full variable domain: SQTIHQWPATLVQPVGSPLSLECTVEGTSNPNLYWYRQAAGRGLQLLFYSVGIGQISSEVPQNLSASRPQDRQFILSSKKLLLSDSGFYLCAWSVQGGNQPQHFGDGTRLSIL.

This clonotype was seen repeatedly, ten times or more. This rearrangement joins TRBV7-2 to TRBJ1-2, with D uncertain. The ends were cut back, 2 bases at V and 8 bases at J, with 12 bases in the middle. The CDR3 covers 13 residues. Germline V gene data show CDR1 as SGHTA and CDR2 as FQGNSA. CDR3 nucleotides: TGTGCCAGCAGCTTAAACGGAGGGATCGGCTACACCTTC. Protein sequence: CASSLNGGIGYTF.

Comment on this clonotype: A much larger clone lies one base from this, so it may be a read error. This chain links TRBV7-9 with TRBJ1-4; no firm D call. Germline V gene lookup returns CDR1 SEHNR and CDR2 FQNEAQ (reference sequence). There are 16 residues in the CDR3. In DNA form, the CDR3 reads TGTGCCAGCAGCAACGACCTAATTGCAACTAATGGAAAACTGTTTTTT. This encodes CASSNDLIATNGKLFF.